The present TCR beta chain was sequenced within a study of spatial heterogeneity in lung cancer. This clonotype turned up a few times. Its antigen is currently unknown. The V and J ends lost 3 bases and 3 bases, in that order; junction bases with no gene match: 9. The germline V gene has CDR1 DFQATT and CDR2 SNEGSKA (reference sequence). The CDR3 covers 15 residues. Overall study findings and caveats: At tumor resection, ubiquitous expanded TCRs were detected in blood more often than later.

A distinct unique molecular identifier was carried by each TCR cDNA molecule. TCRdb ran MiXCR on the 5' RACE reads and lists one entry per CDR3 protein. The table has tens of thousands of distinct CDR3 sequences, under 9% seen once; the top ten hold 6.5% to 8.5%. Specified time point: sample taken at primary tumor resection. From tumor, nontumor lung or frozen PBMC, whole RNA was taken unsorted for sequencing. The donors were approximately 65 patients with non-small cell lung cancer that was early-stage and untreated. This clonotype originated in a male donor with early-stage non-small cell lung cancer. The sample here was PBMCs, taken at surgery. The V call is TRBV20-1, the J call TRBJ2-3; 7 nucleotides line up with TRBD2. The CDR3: CSASGGRVGTDTQYF. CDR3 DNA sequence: TGCAGTGCTAGTGGCGGGAGAGTCGGGACAGATACGCAGTATTTT.